Below, one TCR beta chain is given with its context. This entry is derived from a study of blood T cell repertoires in COVID-19. Germline assignment: CDR1 SEHNR and CDR2 FQNEAQ (reference sequence). The CDR3 is 13 amino acids. V gave up 3 bases and J gave up 8 bases, with 13 bases separating them. Produced via immunoSEQ multiplex PCR; TCRdb's table is partial and in-frame only. The repertoire includes about 250,000 clones, roughly 88% of them detected once, and 5.5% to 6.5% sits in the top ten. This sequence originates from a woman older than 75 with COVID-19, enrolled during active disease. The chain employs TRBV7-9 and TRBJ1-2, with D perhaps matching TRBD1 (5 bases). Material for sequencing was peripheral blood. CDR3 in amino acids: CASSFHAGFGYTF. The CDR3 DNA sequence: TGTGCCAGCAGCTTTCATGCAGGGTTCGGCTACACCTTC.